One T cell receptor beta chain is described in this entry. This sample is part of a study of graft-versus-host responses after intestinal transplantation. V was pared by 2 bases and J by 7 bases, with 15 bases between. This CDR3 contains 14 residues. Germline CDR1 is SGHRS and CDR2 is YFSETQ. The data were produced by immunoSEQ multiplex PCR, yet TCRdb's version contains in-frame clones alone and is incomplete. Of about 15,000 clones detected, 33% appear once; the ten largest clones hold about 4%. The source of this sequence is a human patient who received an intestinal transplant. This specimen consisted of alloreactive CD4+ T cells from a mixed lymphocyte reaction culture, obtained before intestinal transplant. The subset here: CFSE-low proliferating T cells sorted from approximately six-day pre-transplant mixed lymphocyte reaction (GvH or HvG direction). The chain carries TRBV5-1 and TRBJ1-2; possible D gene TRBD1, 6 bases. CDR3 sequence (DNA): TGCGCCAGCAGCTTAAACAGGGAAACAGGTGGCTACACCTTC. Translation gives CASSLNRETGGYTF.